This TCR beta chain was sequenced in a study of control samples from healthy donors and cancer patients. V lost 4 bases and J 4 bases, leaving 11 bases between the germline ends. This CDR3 region has 14 residues. The germline gives CDR1 SGHRS, CDR2 YFSETQ. The assay was immunoSEQ multiplex PCR, and TCRdb's table has in-frame clones only and misses some. The sample carries approximately 65,000 clones, approximately 89% recorded once. The source is a man aged 60-69 years with lung cancer. The sample comprised PBMCs. The chain recombines TRBV5-1 with TRBJ1-4; D is unresolved. CDR3 loop: CASSAGPGNEKLFF. In nucleotides, the CDR3 is TGCGCCAGCAGCGCCGGACCGGGTAATGAAAAACTGTTTTTT.